This T cell receptor (beta chain) was captured in a study of regulatory T cells in long-lasting Graves disease. This clonotype was seen repeatedly, ten times or more. The authors built TCR beta libraries using iRepertoire HTBI primers and Arm-PCR of CDR3 regions. TCRdb reprocessed the multiplex PCR reads via MiXCR and lists one record per CDR3 protein. The sample holds about 620,000 distinct CDR3 sequences, approximately 15% seen once. As for time point: newly diagnosed GD, antithyroid drugs for less than 3 months. PBMC-derived RNA was used for the TCR library. V shed 4 bases and J shed 2 bases, with 8 bases lying between them. CDR3 length: 13 residues. This sample also belongs to another study, concerning T cells in Graves' hyperthyroidism and ophthalmopathy. From that study: From stable hyperthyroidism, ophthalmopathy was separated by a 13 V-J model.

The TCR sequence derives from a young woman with Graves disease. The chain carries TRBV12-3 or TRBV12-4 and TRBJ1-2; D is unresolved. This specimen was peripheral blood mononuclear cells (PBMCs), taken at new diagnosis, from a patient treated with antithyroid drugs. Here the CDR3 DNA reads TGTGCCAGCAGTTCCCAATCAAACTATGGCTACACCTTC. Translation: CASSSQSNYGYTF.